This T cell receptor beta chain came from a study of blood T cell repertoires in COVID-19. The CDR3 sequence is 16 residues long. V lost 10 bases to trimming and J lost 3 bases, with 19 bases between them. Data came from immunoSEQ multiplex PCR; TCRdb stores just in-frame clones and leaves some out. The sample consists of about 200,000 clones, approximately 90% of them appearing once. The receptor was derived from a man aged 55-75 years with active or convalescent COVID-19. J is TRBJ1-6 and V is TRBV23-1; D may be TRBD1 (6 bases). TRBV23-1 is flagged as an ORF with uncertain function. The sequenced sample consisted of peripheral blood. CDR3 DNA sequence: TGCGCCACCCCTTTGGGGGCCGCGCACTATAATTCACCCCTCCACTTT. It codes for CATPLGAAHYNSPLHF.